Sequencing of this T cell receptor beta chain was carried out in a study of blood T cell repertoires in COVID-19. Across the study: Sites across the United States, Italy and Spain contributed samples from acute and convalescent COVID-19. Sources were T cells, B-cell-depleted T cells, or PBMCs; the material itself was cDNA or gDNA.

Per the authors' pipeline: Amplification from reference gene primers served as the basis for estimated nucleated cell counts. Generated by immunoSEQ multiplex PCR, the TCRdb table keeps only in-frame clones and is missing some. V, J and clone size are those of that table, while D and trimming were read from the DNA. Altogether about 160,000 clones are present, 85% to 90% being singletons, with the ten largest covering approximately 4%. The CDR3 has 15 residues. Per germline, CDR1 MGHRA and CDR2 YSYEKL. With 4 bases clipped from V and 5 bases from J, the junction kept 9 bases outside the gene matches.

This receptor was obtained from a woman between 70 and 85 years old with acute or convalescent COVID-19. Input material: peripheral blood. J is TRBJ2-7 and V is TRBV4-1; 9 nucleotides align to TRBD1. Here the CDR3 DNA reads TGCGCCAGCAGCCTATACGCGGGACAGGGCCACGAGCAGTACTTC. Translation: CASSLYAGQGHEQYF.